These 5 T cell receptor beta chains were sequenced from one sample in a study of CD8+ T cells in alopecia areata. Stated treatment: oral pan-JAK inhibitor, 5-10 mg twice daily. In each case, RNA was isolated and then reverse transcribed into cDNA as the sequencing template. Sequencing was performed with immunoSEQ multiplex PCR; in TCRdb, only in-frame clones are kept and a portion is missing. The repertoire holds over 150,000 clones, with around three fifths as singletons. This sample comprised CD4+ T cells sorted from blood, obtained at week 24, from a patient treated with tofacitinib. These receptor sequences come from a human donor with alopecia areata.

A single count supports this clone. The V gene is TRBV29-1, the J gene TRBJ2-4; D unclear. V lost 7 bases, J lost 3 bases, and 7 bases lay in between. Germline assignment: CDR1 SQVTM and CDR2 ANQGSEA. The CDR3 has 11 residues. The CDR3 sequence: CSAGVKNIQYF. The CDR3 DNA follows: TGCAGCGCTGGGGTCAAAAACATTCAGTACTTC.

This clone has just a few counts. DNA for the CDR3: TGTGCCAGTAGACGGGACAGGAACACTGAAGCTTTCTTT. The encoded protein is CASRRDRNTEAFF. The V gene is TRBV19, the J gene TRBJ1-1; 7 bases agree with TRBD1. V shed 6 bases, J shed 1 base, and the junction held 2 bases outside the gene matches. The CDR3 sequence is 13 residues long. The germline V gene has CDR1 LNHDA and CDR2 SQIVND (reference sequence). The full variable domain, in which reference TRBV19 and TRBJ1-1 provide the parts outside the CDR3, is DGGITQSPKYLFRKEGQNVTLSCEQNLNHDAMYWYRQDPGQGLRLIYYSQIVNDFQKGDIAEGYSVSREKKESFPLTVTSAQKNPTAFYLCASRRDRNTEAFFGQGTRLTVV.

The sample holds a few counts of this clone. Here the CDR3 reads CASSKVGGQDEQFF. In DNA, the CDR3 is TGTGCCAGCAGCAAGGTGGGGGGCCAGGATGAGCAGTTCTTC. V gene TRBV7-9 combines with J gene TRBJ2-1, with D perhaps given as TRBD1 or TRBD2 (6 bases each). The germline V and J ends were trimmed by 5 bases and 8 bases, with 16 bases remaining between them. This CDR3 contains 14 residues. Germline assignment: CDR1 SEHNR and CDR2 FQNEAQ (reference sequence). The variable domain in full, completed from reference TRBV7-9 and TRBJ2-1, reads DTGVSQNPRHKITKRGQNVTFRCDPISEHNRLYWYRQTLGQGPEFLTYFQNEAQLEKSRLLSDRFSAERPKGSFSTLEIQRTEQGDSAMYLCASSKVGGQDEQFFGPGTRLTVL.

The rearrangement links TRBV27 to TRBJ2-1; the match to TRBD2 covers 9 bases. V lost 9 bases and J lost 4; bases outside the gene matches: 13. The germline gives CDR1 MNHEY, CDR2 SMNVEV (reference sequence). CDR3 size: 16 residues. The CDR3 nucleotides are TGTGCCAGTATAGGATTGGCGGGGGGGAAATACAATGAGCAGTTCTTC. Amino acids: CASIGLAGGKYNEQFF.

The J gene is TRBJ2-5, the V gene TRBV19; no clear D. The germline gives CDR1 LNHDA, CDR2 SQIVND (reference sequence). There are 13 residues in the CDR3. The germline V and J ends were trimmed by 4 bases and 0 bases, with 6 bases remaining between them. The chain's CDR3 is CASSTTYQETQYF. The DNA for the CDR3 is TGTGCCAGTAGTACGACGTACCAAGAGACCCAGTACTTC.